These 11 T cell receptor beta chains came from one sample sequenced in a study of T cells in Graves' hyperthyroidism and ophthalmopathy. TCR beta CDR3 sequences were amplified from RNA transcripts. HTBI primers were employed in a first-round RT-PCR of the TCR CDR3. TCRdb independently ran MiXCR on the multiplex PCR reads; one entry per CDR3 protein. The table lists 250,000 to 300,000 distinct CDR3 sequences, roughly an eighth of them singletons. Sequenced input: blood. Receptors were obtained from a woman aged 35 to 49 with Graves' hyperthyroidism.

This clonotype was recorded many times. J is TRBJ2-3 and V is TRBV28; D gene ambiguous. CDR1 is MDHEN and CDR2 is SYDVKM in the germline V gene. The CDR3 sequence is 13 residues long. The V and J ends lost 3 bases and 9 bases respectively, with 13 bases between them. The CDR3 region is CASSLGIASTQYF. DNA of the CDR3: TGTGCCAGCAGTTTGGGGATCGCGAGCACGCAGTATTTT.

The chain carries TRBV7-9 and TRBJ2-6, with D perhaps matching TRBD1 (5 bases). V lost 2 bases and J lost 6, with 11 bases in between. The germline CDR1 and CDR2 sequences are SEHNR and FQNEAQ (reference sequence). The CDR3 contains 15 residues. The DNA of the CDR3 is TGTGCCAGCAGCTTACCCCCGACAGCGGCCAACGTCCTGACTTTC. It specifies CASSLPPTAANVLTF.

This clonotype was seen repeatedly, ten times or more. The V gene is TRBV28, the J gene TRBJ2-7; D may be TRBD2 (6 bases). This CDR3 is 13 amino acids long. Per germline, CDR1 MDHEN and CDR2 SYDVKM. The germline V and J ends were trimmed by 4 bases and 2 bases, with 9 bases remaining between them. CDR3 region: CASSWRGTYEQYF. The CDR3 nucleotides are TGTGCCAGCAGTTGGCGGGGCACCTACGAGCAGTACTTC.

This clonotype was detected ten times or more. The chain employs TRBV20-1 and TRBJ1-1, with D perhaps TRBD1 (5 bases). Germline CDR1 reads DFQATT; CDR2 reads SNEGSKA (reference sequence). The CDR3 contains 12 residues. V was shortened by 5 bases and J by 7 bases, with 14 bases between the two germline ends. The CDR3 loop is CSARDFGSEAFF. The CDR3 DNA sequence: TGCAGTGCTCGGGACTTCGGGAGTGAAGCTTTCTTT.

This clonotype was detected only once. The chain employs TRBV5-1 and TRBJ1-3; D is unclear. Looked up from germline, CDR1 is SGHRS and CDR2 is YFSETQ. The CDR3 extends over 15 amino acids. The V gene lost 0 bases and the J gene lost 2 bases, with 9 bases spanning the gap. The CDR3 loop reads CASSLDGLAGNTIYF. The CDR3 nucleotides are TGCGCCAGCAGCTTGGACGGTCTCGCTGGAAACACCATATATTTT.

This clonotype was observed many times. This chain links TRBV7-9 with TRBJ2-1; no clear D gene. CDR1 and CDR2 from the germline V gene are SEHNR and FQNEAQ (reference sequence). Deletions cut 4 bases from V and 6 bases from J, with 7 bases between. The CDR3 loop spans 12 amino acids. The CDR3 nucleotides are TGTGCCAGCAGCTGGGATGCCAATGAGCAGTTCTTC. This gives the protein CASSWDANEQFF.

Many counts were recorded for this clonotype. For the CDR3, the DNA is TGTGCCAGCAGCTTGCAACAGGGTGACACTGAAGCTTTCTTT. Amino acid sequence: CASSLQQGDTEAFF. This chain links TRBV7-9 with TRBJ1-1; maybe TRBD1 (6 bases). V was pared by 3 bases and J by 3 bases, with 11 bases between. The CDR3 is made up of 14 amino acids. Germline lookup yields CDR1 SEHNR and CDR2 FQNEAQ (reference sequence).

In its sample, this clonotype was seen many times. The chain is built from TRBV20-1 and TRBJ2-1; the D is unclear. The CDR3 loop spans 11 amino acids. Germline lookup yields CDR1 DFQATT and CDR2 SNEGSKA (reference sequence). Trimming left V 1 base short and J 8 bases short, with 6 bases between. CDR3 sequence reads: CSARVSDEQFF. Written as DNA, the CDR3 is TGCAGTGCTAGAGTGTCGGATGAGCAGTTCTTC.

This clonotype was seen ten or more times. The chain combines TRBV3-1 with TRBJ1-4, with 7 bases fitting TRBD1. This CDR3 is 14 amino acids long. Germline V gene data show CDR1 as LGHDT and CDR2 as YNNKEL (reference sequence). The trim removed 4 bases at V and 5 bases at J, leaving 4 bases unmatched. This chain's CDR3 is CASSRTGPNEKLFF. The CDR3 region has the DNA TGTGCCAGCAGCCGGACAGGACCAAATGAAAAACTGTTTTTT.

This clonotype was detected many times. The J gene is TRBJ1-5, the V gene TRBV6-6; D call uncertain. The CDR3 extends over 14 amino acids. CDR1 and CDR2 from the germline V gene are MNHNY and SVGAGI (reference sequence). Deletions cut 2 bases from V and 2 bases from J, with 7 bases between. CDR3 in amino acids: CASSYLTGNQPQHF. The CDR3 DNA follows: TGTGCCAGCAGTTACCTCACAGGCAATCAGCCCCAGCATTTT.

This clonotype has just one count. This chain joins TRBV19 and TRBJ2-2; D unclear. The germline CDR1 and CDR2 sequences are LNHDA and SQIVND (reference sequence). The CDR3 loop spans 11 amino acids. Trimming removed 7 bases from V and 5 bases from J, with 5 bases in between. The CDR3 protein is CASTETGELFF. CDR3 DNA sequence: TGTGCCAGTACGGAGACCGGGGAGCTGTTTTTT.